This T cell receptor beta chain was captured by sequencing in a study of blood T cells in healthy people across ages (dated by TCRdb to about 2015). In terms of the full investigation: Template switching captured roughly one uniquely barcoded TCR beta cDNA molecule per two T cells in model experiments. Using the same blood draw, the study looked at two additional independent replicas of 1 million unique cDNA reads for two donors, one aged 18 to 30 and the other aged 80 or older. Donors of different ages were randomly distributed across sequencing lanes to avoid experimental bias. The study measured age-related changes in TCR beta repertoire diversity using deep sequencing normalized with unique cDNA molecular identifiers. Donors were grouped into four age groups: young (average 16 years), middle-aged (around 39), aged (approximately 67) and long-lived (about 90). Overall study outcomes, separate from this receptor: Compared with the aged group, the long-lived group had more naive CD4+ T cells, fewer expanded clones and increased TCR diversity, suggesting age selection. A strong correlation was found between observed TCR beta diversity and the percentage of naive T cells measured by flow cytometry. Estimates of total diversity from one million sequenced T cells were regarded as lower bounds and underestimates. Because donor CMV infection status was unknown, age-related changes in expanded clonotypes were potentially confounded. Because profiling used bulk unsorted PBMCs, naive and antigen-experienced compartments could not be compared conclusively. As age increased, observed TCR beta diversity per million T cells dropped in a roughly linear way, and a significant reduction was already evident by age about 40.

Donors were under 40 systemically healthy Caucasian individuals from Russia aged roughly 6 to 100 years. Each donor gave ten milliliters of peripheral blood, drawn into EDTA-treated Vacutainer tubes. Ficoll-Paque density-gradient centrifugation was used to isolate PBMCs, with at least 6.5 million obtained per sample. Trizol reagent was used to extract total RNA from PBMCs, with at least 5.5 micrograms per sample. For every donor, an aliquot of PBMCs went through flow cytometry to measure the percentages of naive CD45RAhigh/CD27high T cells. For this clonotype: There is no known antigen for this receptor. Nothing much larger sits one base from this clone, and base qualities are not available.

Library preparation was by 5' RACE. Sequencing took place on an Illumina HiSeq 2500. The second PCR ran for roughly 6 to 11 cycles and used a J-beta primer mix along with a sample-barcoded 5' primer. A template-switch 5' adaptor carrying 12 random nucleotides introduced a unique molecular identifier onto each TCR beta cDNA molecule. Each sample yielded at least 2.5 million CDR3-containing paired-end reads. First-strand cDNA was synthesized from all RNA with the Mint cDNA synthesis kit, primed by a TRBC-specific oligonucleotide. All cDNA was treated with uracil-DNA glycosylase and then went through a first 18-cycle PCR with the universal primers M1SS and BC2_uni_R. The original pipeline was this. Normalization of each sample was performed by random selection of 1 million high-quality reads, each carrying a distinct molecular identifier. Instead of being binned into consensus sequences, reads with shared molecular identifiers were discarded. MiTCR, with a Q25 quality threshold and the strictest error-elimination algorithm, was used for CDR3 identification, clonotype clustering and error correction. A nonparametric unseen species model with Euler transformation was used to estimate a lower bound on total TCR beta diversity. TCRdb applied fastp at Q25 and MiXCR to the public reads, then kept only in-frame beta chains. One record per CDR3 amino acid sequence lists the most common genes and DNA. The authors' filters were not applied to this entry. The sample table lists about 900,000 distinct CDR3 sequences, roughly 60% of them with a count of one. In total, the top ten clones hold about a quarter of the sample.

The cysteine opens and the phenylalanine closes a CDR3 of 16 amino acids. Only CDR3 DNA is held: 48 bases, read in frame from base 1. V trim: 4 bases; J trim: 4 bases; unmatched bases: 10. The germline V gene supplies CDR1 LGHNA and CDR2 YSLEER. Sequenced: blood. The chain is encoded by TRBV4-3 joined to TRBJ2-7; the central 10 bases match TRBD2. This TCR was recovered from a man aged 25 to 40 in good health. CDR3 reads: CASSLLAGASKYEQYF. The DNA sequence is TGCGCCAGCAGCCTGCTAGCGGGGGCCTCCAAGTACGAGCAGTACTTC.